The present TCR beta chain was sequenced within a study of cytomegalovirus exposure and HLA in healthy donors. Study outcomes and limitations: The authors later linked a missense DCLRE1C variant to TCR beta V- and J-gene trimming.

The PCR ran on 60 Vbeta and 13 Jbeta primers. The method was immunoSEQ multiplex PCR; TCRdb's version includes in-frame clones alone and lacks a portion of them. The sample has more than 65,000 clones; the top ten hold 2.7%. V was clipped by 4 bases and J by 6 bases, with 18 bases between them. The CDR3 length is 15 residues. Germline assignment: CDR1 MNHEY and CDR2 SVGAGI. On this clone itself: Its cognate antigen is unknown.

Sequencing was carried out using PBMCs. This sequence was found in a man aged 40-49 years in good health and CMV-seronegative. This sequence joins TRBV6-5 and TRBJ1-2; D is perhaps TRBD1 (5 bases). CDR3 bases: TGTGCCAGCAGTTCCCCCCGGCGGGGGGTGGATGGCTACACCTTC. Its protein product is CASSSPRRGVDGYTF.